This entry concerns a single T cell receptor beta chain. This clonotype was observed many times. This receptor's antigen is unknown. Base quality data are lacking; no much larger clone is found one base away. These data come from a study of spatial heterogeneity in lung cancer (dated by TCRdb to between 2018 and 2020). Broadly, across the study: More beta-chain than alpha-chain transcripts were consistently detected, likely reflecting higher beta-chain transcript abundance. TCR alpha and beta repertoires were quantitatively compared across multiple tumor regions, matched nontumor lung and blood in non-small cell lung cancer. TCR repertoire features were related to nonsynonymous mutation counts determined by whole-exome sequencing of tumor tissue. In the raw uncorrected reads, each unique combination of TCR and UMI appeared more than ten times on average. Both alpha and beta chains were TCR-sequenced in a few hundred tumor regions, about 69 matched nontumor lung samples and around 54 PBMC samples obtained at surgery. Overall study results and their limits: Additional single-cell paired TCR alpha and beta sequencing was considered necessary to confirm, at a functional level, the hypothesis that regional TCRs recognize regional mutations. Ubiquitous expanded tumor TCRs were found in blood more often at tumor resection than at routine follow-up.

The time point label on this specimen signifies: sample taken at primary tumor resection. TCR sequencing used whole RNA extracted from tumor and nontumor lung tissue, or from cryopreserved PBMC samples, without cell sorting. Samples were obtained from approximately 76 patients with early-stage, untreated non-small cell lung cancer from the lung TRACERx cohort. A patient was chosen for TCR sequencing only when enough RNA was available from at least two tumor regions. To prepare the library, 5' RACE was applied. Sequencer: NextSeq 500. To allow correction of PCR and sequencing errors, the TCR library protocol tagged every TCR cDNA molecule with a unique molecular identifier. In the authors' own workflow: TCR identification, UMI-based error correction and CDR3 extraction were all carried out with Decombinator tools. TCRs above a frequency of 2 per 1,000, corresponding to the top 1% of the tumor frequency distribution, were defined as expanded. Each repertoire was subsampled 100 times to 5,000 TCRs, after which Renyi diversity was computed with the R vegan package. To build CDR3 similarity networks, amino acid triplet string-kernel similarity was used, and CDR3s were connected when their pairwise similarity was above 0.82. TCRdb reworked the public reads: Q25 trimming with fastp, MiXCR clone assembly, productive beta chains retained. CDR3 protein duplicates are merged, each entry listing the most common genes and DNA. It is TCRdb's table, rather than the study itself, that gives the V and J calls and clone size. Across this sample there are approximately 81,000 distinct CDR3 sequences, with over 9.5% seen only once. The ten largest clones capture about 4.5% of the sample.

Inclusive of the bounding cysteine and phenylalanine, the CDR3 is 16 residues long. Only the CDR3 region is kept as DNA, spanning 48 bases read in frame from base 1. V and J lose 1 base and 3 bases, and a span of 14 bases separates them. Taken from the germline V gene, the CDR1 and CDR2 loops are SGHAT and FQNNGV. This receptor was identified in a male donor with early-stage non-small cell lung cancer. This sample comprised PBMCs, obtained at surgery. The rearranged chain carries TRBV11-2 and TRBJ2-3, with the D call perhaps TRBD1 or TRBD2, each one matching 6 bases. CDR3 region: CASSLAGAPRTDTQYF. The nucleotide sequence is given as TGTGCCAGCAGCTTAGCGGGGGCGCCGCGTACAGATACGCAGTATTTT. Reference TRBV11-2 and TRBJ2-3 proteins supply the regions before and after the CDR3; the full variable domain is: EAGVAQSPRYKIIEKRQSVAFWCNPISGHATLYWYQQILGQGPKLLIQFQNNGVVDDSQLPKDRFSAERLKGVDSTLKIQPAKLEDSAVYLCASSLAGAPRTDTQYFGPGTRLTVL.